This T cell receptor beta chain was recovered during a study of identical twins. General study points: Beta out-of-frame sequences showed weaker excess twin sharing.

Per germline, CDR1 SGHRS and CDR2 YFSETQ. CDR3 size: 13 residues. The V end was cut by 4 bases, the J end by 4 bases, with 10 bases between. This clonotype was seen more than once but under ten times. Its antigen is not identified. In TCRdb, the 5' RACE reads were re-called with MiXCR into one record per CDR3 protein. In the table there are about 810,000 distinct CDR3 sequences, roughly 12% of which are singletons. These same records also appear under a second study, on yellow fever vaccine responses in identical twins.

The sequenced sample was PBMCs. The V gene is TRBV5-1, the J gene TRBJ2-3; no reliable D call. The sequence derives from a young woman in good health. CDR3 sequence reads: CASSRGPPDTQYF. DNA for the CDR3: TGCGCCAGCAGCCGCGGCCCCCCAGATACGCAGTATTTT. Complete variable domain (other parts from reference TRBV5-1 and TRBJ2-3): KAGVTQTPRYLIKTRGQQVTLSCSPISGHRSVSWYQQTPGQGLQFLFEYFSETQRNKGNFPGRFSGRQFSNSRSEMNVSTLELGDSALYLCASSRGPPDTQYFGPGTRLTVL.